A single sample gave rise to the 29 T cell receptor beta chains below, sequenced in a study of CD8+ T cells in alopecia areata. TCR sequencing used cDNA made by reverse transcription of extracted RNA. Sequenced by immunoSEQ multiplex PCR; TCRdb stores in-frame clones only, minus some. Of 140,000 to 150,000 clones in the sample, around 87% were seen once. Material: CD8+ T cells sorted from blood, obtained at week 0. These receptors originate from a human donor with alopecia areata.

This CDR3 is CASSGDRGRAFF. The DNA for the CDR3 is TGCGCCAGCAGCGGGGACAGGGGGAGAGCTTTCTTT. The chain recombines TRBV5-1 with TRBJ1-1; TRBD1 aligns across 11 bases. The CDR3 spans 12 residues. The germline CDR1 and CDR2 sequences are SGHRS and YFSETQ. The V and J ends lost 4 bases and 10 bases, in that order; junction bases with no gene match: 3.

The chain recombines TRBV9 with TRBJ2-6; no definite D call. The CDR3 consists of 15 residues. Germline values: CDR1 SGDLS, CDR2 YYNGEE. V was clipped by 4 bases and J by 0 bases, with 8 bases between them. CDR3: CASSSQSSGANVLTF. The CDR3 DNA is TGTGCCAGCAGCTCTCAGAGCTCTGGGGCCAACGTCCTGACTTTC. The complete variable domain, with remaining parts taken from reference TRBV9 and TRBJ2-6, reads DSGVTQTPKHLITATGQRVTLRCSPRSGDLSVYWYQQSLDQGLQFLIQYYNGEERAKGNILERFSAQQFPDLHSELNLSSLELGDSALYFCASSSQSSGANVLTFGAGSRLTVL.

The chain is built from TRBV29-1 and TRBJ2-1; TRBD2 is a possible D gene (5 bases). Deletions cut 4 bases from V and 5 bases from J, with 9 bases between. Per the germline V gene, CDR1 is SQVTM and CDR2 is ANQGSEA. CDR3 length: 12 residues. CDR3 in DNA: TGCAGCGTTGTATCGGGGAACAATGAGCAGTTCTTC. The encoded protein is CSVVSGNNEQFF.

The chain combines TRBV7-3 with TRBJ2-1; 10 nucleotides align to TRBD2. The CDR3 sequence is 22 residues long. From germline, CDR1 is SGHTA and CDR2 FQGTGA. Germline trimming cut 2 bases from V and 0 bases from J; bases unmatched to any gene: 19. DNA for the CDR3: TGTGCCAGCAGCTTATCCCCTCCCTTGAGCGGGGGGGCCGCCCTCTCCTACAATGAGCAGTTCTTC. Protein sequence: CASSLSPPLSGGAALSYNEQFF.

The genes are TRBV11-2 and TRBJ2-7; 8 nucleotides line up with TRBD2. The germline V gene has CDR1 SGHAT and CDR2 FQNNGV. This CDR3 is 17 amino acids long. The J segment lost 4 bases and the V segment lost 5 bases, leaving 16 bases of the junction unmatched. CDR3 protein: CASSPPRSGTPGYEQYF. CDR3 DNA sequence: TGTGCCAGCAGCCCCCCCCGTAGCGGGACACCGGGTTACGAGCAGTACTTC.

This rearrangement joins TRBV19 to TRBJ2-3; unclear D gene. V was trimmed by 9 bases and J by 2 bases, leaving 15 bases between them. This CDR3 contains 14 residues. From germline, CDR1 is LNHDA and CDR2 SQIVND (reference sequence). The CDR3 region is CASLGRSYTDTQYF. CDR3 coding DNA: TGTGCCAGCCTCGGACGGAGTTACACAGATACGCAGTATTTT.

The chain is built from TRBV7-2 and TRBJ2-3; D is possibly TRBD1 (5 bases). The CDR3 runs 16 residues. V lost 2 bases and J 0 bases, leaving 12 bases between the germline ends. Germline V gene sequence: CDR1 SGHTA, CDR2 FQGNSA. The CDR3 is CASSLMWGPSTDTQYF. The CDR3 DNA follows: TGTGCCAGCAGCTTAATGTGGGGCCCGAGCACAGATACGCAGTATTTT.

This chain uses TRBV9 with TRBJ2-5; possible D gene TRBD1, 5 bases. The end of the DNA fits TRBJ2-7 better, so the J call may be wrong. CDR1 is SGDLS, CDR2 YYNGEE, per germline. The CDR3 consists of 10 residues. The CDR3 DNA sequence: TGTGCCAGCGCAGGGCGCGAGCAGTACTTC. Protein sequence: CASAGREQYF.

CDR3 nucleotide sequence: TGTGCCAGCAGTCCGCTAGCGGGCAGCCAGGGTGAGCAGTTCTTC. This gives the protein CASSPLAGSQGEQFF. This chain uses TRBV27 with TRBJ2-1, with 8 positions matching TRBD2. The germline CDR1 and CDR2 sequences are MNHEY and SMNVEV (reference sequence). Germline trimming cut 5 bases from V and 9 bases from J; bases unmatched to any gene: 12. The CDR3 runs 15 residues.

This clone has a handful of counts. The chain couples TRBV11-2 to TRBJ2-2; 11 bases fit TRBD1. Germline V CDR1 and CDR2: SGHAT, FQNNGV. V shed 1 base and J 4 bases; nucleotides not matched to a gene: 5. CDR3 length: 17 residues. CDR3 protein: CASSLAPGTGGTGELFF. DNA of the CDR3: TGTGCCAGCAGCTTAGCACCCGGGACAGGGGGCACCGGGGAGCTGTTTTTT.

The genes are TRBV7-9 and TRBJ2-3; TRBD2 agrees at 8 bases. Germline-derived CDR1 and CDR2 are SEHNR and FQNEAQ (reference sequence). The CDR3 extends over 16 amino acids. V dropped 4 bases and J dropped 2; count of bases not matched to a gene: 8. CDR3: CASSSRTSSTTDTQYF. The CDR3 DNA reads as TGTGCCAGCAGCTCAAGGACTAGCAGTACCACAGATACGCAGTATTTT.

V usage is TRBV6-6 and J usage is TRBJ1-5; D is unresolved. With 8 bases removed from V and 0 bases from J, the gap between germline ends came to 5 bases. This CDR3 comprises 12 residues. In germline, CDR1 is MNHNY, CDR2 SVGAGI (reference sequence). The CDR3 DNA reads TGTGCCAGCCGGTATAGCAATCAGCCCCAGCATTTT. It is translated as CASRYSNQPQHF.

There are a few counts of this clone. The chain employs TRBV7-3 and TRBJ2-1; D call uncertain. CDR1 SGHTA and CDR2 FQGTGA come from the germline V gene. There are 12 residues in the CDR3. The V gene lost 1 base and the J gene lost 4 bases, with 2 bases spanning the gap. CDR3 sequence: CASSLRYNEQFF. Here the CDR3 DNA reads TGTGCCAGCAGCTTAAGGTACAATGAGCAGTTCTTC.

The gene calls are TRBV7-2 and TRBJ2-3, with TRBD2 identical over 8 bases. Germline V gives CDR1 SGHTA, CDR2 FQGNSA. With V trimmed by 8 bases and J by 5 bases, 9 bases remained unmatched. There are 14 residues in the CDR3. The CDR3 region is CASPPSSGGDTQYF. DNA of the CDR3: TGTGCCAGCCCACCCAGCAGCGGGGGAGATACGCAGTATTTT.

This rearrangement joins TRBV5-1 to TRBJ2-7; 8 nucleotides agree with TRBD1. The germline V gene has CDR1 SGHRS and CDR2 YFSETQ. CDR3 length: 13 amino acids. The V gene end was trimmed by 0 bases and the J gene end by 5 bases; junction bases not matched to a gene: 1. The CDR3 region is CASSLGQGNEQYF. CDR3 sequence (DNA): TGCGCCAGCAGCTTGGGACAGGGGAACGAGCAGTACTTC. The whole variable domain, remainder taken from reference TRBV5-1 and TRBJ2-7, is KAGVTQTPRYLIKTRGQQVTLSCSPISGHRSVSWYQQTPGQGLQFLFEYFSETQRNKGNFPGRFSGRQFSNSRSEMNVSTLELGDSALYLCASSLGQGNEQYFGPGTRLTVT.

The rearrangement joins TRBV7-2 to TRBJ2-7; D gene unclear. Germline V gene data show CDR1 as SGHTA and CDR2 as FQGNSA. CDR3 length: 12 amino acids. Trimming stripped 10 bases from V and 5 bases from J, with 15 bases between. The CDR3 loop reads CAKGILYDEQYF. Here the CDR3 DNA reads TGTGCCAAGGGAATCCTCTACGACGAGCAGTACTTC.

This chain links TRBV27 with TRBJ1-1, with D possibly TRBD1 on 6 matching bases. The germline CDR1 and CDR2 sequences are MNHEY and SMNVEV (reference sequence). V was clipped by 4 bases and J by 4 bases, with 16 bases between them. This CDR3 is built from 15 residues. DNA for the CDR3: TGTGCCAGCAGTTGGGTCCGCGGGGGCTTCACTGAAGCTTTCTTT. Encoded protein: CASSWVRGGFTEAFF.

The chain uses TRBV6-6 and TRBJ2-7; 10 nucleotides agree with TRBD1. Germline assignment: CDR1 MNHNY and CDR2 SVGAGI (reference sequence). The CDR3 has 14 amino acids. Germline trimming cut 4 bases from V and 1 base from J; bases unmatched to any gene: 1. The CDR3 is CASSWTGGSYEQYF. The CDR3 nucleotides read TGTGCCAGCAGTTGGACAGGGGGTTCCTACGAGCAGTACTTC.

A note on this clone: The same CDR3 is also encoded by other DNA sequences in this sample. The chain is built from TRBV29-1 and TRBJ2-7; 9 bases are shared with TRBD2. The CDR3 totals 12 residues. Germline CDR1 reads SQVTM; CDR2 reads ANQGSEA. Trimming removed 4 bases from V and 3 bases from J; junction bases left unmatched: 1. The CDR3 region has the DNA TGCAGCGTTGGCGGGGGGGACTACGAGCAGTACTTC. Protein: CSVGGGDYEQYF.

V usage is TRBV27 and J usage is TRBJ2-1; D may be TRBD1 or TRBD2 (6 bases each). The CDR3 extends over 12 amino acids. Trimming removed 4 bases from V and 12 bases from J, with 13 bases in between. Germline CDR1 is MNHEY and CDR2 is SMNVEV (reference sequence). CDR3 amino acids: CASSSPGASQFF. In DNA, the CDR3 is TGTGCCAGCAGTTCCCCGGGGGCCTCGCAGTTCTTC.

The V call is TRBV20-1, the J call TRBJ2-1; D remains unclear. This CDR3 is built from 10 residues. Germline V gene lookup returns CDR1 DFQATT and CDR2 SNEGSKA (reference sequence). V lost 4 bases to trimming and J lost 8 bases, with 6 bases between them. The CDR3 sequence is CSATGDEQFF. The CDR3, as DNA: TGCAGTGCTACTGGAGATGAGCAGTTCTTC.

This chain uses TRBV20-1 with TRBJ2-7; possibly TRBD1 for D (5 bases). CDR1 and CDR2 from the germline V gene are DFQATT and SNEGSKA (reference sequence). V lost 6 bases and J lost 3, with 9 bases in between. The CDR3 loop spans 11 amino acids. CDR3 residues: CSARQIYEQYF. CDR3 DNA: TGCAGTGCCAGACAGATCTACGAGCAGTACTTC.

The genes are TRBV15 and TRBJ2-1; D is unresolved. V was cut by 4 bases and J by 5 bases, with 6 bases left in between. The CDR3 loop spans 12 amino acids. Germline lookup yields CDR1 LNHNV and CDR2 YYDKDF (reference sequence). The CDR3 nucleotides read TGTGCCACCAGCAACAGCCACAATGAGCAGTTCTTC. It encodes CATSNSHNEQFF.

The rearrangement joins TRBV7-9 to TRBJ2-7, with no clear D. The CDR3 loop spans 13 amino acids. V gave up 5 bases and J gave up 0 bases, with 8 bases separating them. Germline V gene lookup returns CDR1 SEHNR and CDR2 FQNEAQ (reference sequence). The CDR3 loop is CASSPSGSYEQYF. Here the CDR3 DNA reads TGTGCCAGCAGCCCAAGTGGCTCCTACGAGCAGTACTTC.

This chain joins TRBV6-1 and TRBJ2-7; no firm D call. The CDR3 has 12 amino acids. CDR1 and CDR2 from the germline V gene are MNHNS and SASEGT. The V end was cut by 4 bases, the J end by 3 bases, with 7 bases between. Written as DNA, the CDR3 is TGTGCCAGCAGTGGGAACAGCTACGAGCAGTACTTC. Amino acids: CASSGNSYEQYF.

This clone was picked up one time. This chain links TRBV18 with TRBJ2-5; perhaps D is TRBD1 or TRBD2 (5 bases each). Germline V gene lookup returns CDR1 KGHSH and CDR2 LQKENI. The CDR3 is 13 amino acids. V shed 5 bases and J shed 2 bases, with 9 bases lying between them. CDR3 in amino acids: CASSGDEQETQYF. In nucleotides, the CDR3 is TGTGCCAGCTCAGGGGACGAGCAAGAGACCCAGTACTTC.

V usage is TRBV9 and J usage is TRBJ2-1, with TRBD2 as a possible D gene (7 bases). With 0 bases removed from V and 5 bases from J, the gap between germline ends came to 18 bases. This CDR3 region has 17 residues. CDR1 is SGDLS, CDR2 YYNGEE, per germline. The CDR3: CASSVGGGVAPNNEQFF. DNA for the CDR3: TGTGCCAGCAGCGTAGGAGGGGGGGTCGCGCCTAACAATGAGCAGTTCTTC.

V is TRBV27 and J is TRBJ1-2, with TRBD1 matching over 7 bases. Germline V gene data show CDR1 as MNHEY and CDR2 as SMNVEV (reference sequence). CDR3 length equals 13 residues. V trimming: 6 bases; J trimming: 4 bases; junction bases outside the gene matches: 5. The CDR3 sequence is CASRQGQSYGYTF. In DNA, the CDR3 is TGTGCCAGCAGACAGGGGCAGAGCTATGGCTACACCTTC.

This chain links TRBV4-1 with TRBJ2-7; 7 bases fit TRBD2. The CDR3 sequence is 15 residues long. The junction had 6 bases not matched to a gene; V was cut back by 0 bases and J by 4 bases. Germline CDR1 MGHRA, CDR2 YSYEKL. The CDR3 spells CASSQESGGRYEQYF. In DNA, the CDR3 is TGCGCCAGCAGCCAAGAGTCGGGAGGTCGATACGAGCAGTACTTC.